This T cell receptor beta chain was obtained from a study of blood T cell repertoires in COVID-19. The wider study: Material from acute and convalescent COVID-19 was sourced from the United States, Italy and Spain. The analysed material was cDNA or gDNA that came from T cells, B-cell-depleted T cells, or PBMCs.

Trimming removed 2 bases from V and 10 bases from J; junction bases left unmatched: 5. CDR1 MNHEY and CDR2 SVGAGI come from the germline V gene. This CDR3 contains 15 residues. Under the authors' procedure: Using reference gene primer amplification, nucleated cell counts were estimated. Assay: immunoSEQ multiplex PCR; the TCRdb copy retains only in-frame clones and omits some. V and J calls and clone size are those listed in that table; D and trimming were worked out from the DNA. Found here are around 230,000 clones, less than 90% of them singletons; the top ten hold under 0.9%. The sequencing input was peripheral blood. The rearrangement uses TRBV6-5 and TRBJ2-1; 13 nucleotides line up with TRBD2. The source of this sequence is a man aged 40-50 years with acute or convalescent COVID-19. In DNA form, the CDR3 reads TGTGCCAGCAGTTACGAACTAGCGGGAGGGCCAGAGCAGTTCTTC. Translating it yields CASSYELAGGPEQFF.